This T cell receptor beta chain was obtained from a study of shared clonotypes between healthy human individuals. Notes on the study in general: The study's rarefaction showed incomplete sorted-subset sequencing despite large depth. Clonotypes shared by all four sorted-subset donors had higher generation probabilities than non-shared clonotypes. Naive CD4 clonotype sharing across a handful of donors was around 5.5%.

Points on this clone: Its specificity is unknown.

Germline V gene sequence: CDR1 SNHLY, CDR2 FYNNEI. The CDR3 loop spans 12 amino acids. V was trimmed by 11 bases and J by 5 bases, leaving 13 bases between them. Only in-frame clones appear in the TCRdb table, and some are missing; sequencing was by immunoSEQ multiplex PCR. The sample gives approximately 1,500,000 clones, roughly 98% of which show up once; about 0.45% is in the top ten. The material sequenced was naive CD4+ T cells sorted from blood. Stated subset: CD45RA+ positively selected. The rearrangement links TRBV2 to TRBJ2-1; D possibly corresponds to TRBD1 (6 bases). The sequence was obtained from a man younger than 40 in good health. As DNA, the CDR3 is TGTGCCCCCAGGGGTGCGAACAATGAGCAGTTCTTC. Encoded protein: CAPRGANNEQFF.